One sample yielded the 22 T cell receptor beta chains listed below, sequenced in a study of blood T cells in healthy people across ages. Using a J-beta primer mix together with a sample-barcoded 5' primer, a second PCR was run for roughly 7 to 12 cycles. From the 5' RACE reads, TCRdb called clonotypes with MiXCR, one entry per CDR3 protein. The table records around 620,000 distinct CDR3 sequences, approximately 27% of them present only once. Material: blood. The receptors here all came from a woman aged 65 to 85 in good health.

With respect to this clonotype: A read error may account for a junction end that differs from germline. V usage is TRBV2 and J usage is TRBJ1-5, with TRBD1 as a possible D gene (6 bases). The CDR3 has 14 amino acids. CDR1 is SNHLY, CDR2 FYNNEI, per germline. The CDR3 sequence is CAGRTAHSNQPQHF. CDR3 in DNA: TGTGCCGGCAGGACAGCGCATAGCAATCAGCCCCAGCATTTT.

The sample holds a few counts of this clonotype. The chain combines TRBV4-2 with TRBJ2-5, with 10 positions matching TRBD2. V was clipped by 0 bases and J by 1 base; unmatched bases: 5. The CDR3 consists of 17 residues. The V gene's germline CDR1 is LGHNA and CDR2 YNFKEQ. The CDR3 region has the DNA TGTGCCAGCAGCCAAGATCGGGCTAGCGGGAGCCAAGAGACCCAGTACTTC. As protein: CASSQDRASGSQETQYF.

The V and J genes are TRBV7-9 and TRBJ2-5; unclear D gene. This CDR3 has 12 residues. Trimming left V 7 bases short and J 4 bases short, with 10 bases between. Germline lookup yields CDR1 SEHNR and CDR2 FQNEAQ (reference sequence). CDR3 region: CASNPWGETQYF. CDR3 coding DNA: TGTGCCAGCAACCCTTGGGGAGAGACCCAGTACTTC.

This chain links TRBV6-5 with TRBJ2-4; TRBD1 matches at 7 bases. The CDR3 consists of 14 residues. The germline V gene has CDR1 MNHEY and CDR2 SVGAGI. J gave up 3 bases and V 7 bases, and 6 bases lay outside the gene matches. Here the CDR3 DNA reads TGTGCCAGCACCGACAGGGAGAGCAAAAACATTCAGTACTTC. Protein product: CASTDRESKNIQYF.

The gene calls are TRBV20-1 and TRBJ2-5; a possible D gene is TRBD2 (7 bases). The J call may be incorrect, as the DNA end agrees better with TRBJ2-7. The germline V gene has CDR1 DFQATT and CDR2 SNEGSKA (reference sequence). The length of the CDR3 is 14 residues. The CDR3 is CSARRGGPTYEQYF. The CDR3 DNA reads TGCAGTGCTAGAAGGGGGGGGCCGACCTACGAGCAGTACTTC.

This clonotype was seen only a few times. The rearrangement links TRBV7-2 to TRBJ2-3; D is possibly TRBD1 (6 bases). Deletions cut 2 bases from V and 3 bases from J, with 12 bases between. Per germline, CDR1 SGHTA and CDR2 FQGNSA. The CDR3 has 15 amino acids. The CDR3 loop is CASSLMRGSTDTQYF. In DNA form, the CDR3 reads TGTGCCAGCAGCTTAATGAGGGGGTCAACAGATACGCAGTATTTT.

The CDR3 region has the DNA TGCAGTGCTAGAGAAATCCAGGGGGCGGCCGGCTACACCTTC. Amino acids: CSAREIQGAAGYTF. The chain uses TRBV20-1 and TRBJ1-2; TRBD1 aligns across 8 bases. From germline, CDR1 is DFQATT and CDR2 SNEGSKA (reference sequence). The CDR3 totals 14 residues. V lost 0 bases, J lost 8 bases, and 8 bases stayed unmatched.

The sample holds a few counts of this clonotype. The chain has TRBV4-1 and TRBJ2-5; D is undetermined. The better agreement between TRBJ2-1 and the DNA end casts doubt on the J call. Germline V lookup: CDR1 MGHRA, CDR2 YSYEKL. The CDR3 covers 14 residues. The CDR3 DNA follows: TGCGCCAGCAGCCAAGAAGAGCAACAAAATGAGCAGTTCTTC. Residues: CASSQEEQQNEQFF.

This clonotype turned up a few times. The chain links TRBV7-2 to TRBJ2-5; D is uncertain. Germline V lookup: CDR1 SGHTA, CDR2 FQGNSA. Trimming removed 2 bases from V and 3 bases from J, with 10 bases in between. The CDR3 consists of 14 residues. Written as DNA, the CDR3 is TGTGCCAGCAGCTTAATGCGAGATAAAGAGACCCAGTACTTC. It codes for CASSLMRDKETQYF. Looking up the rest from reference TRBV7-2 and TRBJ2-5 gives the full variable domain: GAGVSQSPSNKVTEKGKDVELRCDPISGHTALYWYRQSLGQGLEFLIYFQGNSAPDKSGLPSDRFSAERTGGSVSTLTIQRTQQEDSAVYLCASSLMRDKETQYFGPGTRLLVL.

This clonotype came up a few times. This chain joins TRBV2 and TRBJ1-2; D not resolved. Trimming removed 3 bases from V and 2 bases from J, with 10 bases in between. The CDR3 totals 14 residues. The germline V gene encodes CDR1 SNHLY and CDR2 FYNNEI. The CDR3 region has the DNA TGTGCCAGCAGTGAGGGTCCCCAGAACTATGGCTACACCTTC. Translation gives CASSEGPQNYGYTF.

The chain uses TRBV5-1 and TRBJ1-3; no definite D call. V was shortened by 2 bases and J by 3 bases, with 15 bases between the two germline ends. The CDR3 sequence is 16 residues long. CDR1 and CDR2 (germline): SGHRS, YFSETQ. Written as DNA, the CDR3 is TGCGCCAGCAGCTTCAGACGGGCTACCCTTGGAAACACCATATATTTT. Translation gives CASSFRRATLGNTIYF.

The rearrangement uses TRBV13 and TRBJ2-5, with 8 bases identical to TRBD2. This CDR3 has 15 amino acids. The ends lost 1 base at V and 5 bases at J; junction bases unmatched: 6. The germline CDR1 and CDR2 sequences are PRHDT and FYEKMQ (reference sequence). The CDR3 nucleotides are TGTGCCAGCAGCTTAGTCAGACTAGCGCGGGAGACCCAGTACTTC. This encodes CASSLVRLARETQYF.

This chain links TRBV7-8 with TRBJ2-5; 9 bases line up with TRBD1. Per germline, CDR1 SGHVS and CDR2 FQNEAQ. The CDR3 extends over 14 amino acids. J gave up 5 bases and V 5 bases, and 6 bases lay outside the gene matches. The CDR3 is CASSVTGGFETQYF. DNA of the CDR3: TGTGCCAGCAGCGTCACAGGGGGCTTTGAGACCCAGTACTTC.

This clonotype has a handful of counts. DNA for the CDR3: TGTGCCAGCAGCCTCGGGACAACCTATGGCTACACCTTC. Translated: CASSLGTTYGYTF. The chain joins TRBV7-2 to TRBJ1-2, with a tentative D call TRBD1 (6 bases). Trimming stripped 5 bases from V and 4 bases from J, with 11 bases between. The CDR3 has 13 amino acids. Germline V gene lookup returns CDR1 SGHTA and CDR2 FQGNSA.

This clonotype was seen a handful of times. The chain joins TRBV10-3 to TRBJ2-5, with TRBD2 matching 11 bases. The DNA end lines up better with TRBJ2-1; the J call may be wrong. Per the germline V gene, CDR1 is ENHRY and CDR2 is SYGVKD. The CDR3 consists of 16 residues. CDR3 in DNA: TGTGCCATCAGTGAGTCGAGTAGCGGGGGGGACAATGAGCAGTTCTTC. It yields the protein CAISESSSGGDNEQFF.

V is TRBV11-3 and J is TRBJ2-1; no reliable D call. V lost 2 bases to trimming and J lost 7 bases, with 9 bases between them. The germline gives CDR1 SGHNT, CDR2 YENEEA. This CDR3 has 13 residues. CDR3: CASSLNVRNEQFF. The CDR3 DNA follows: TGTGCCAGCAGCTTAAACGTCAGAAATGAGCAGTTCTTC.

The gene calls are TRBV4-1 and TRBJ2-6, with D maybe TRBD1 (6 bases). CDR1 and CDR2 (germline): MGHRA, YSYEKL. The ends were cut back, 3 bases at V and 0 bases at J, with 15 bases in the middle. This CDR3 comprises 18 residues. The CDR3 loop reads CASSQARDTYSGANVLTF. The CDR3 DNA follows: TGCGCCAGCAGCCAGGCCCGGGACACCTACTCTGGGGCCAACGTCCTGACTTTC.

J is TRBJ2-3 and V is TRBV20-1; 8 bases line up with TRBD2. Germline assignment: CDR1 DFQATT and CDR2 SNEGSKA (reference sequence). J lost 4 bases, V lost 1 base, and 4 bases had no gene match. The CDR3 has 14 amino acids. The CDR3 loop is CSARVGGAPDTQYF. The CDR3 DNA is TGCAGTGCTAGAGTCGGGGGGGCCCCAGATACGCAGTATTTT.

The CDR3 nucleotides are TGTGCCAGCAGCTCAACCCTGATCGGCAATGAGCAGTTCTTC. It translates to CASSSTLIGNEQFF. V usage is TRBV7-2 and J usage is TRBJ2-5, with D unclear. The J call is doubtful: the DNA matches TRBJ2-1 better. The CDR3 loop spans 14 amino acids. Per the germline V gene, CDR1 is SGHTA and CDR2 is FQGNSA.

V usage is TRBV7-3 and J usage is TRBJ2-3; D is undetermined. Germline values: CDR1 SGHTA, CDR2 FQGTGA. The CDR3 has 16 amino acids. The germline V and J ends were trimmed by 3 bases and 1 base, with 14 bases remaining between them. The CDR3 region has the DNA TGTGCCAGCAGCTTGGGAAGCGCACGTGGCACAGATACGCAGTATTTT. It is translated as CASSLGSARGTDTQYF.

This rearrangement joins TRBV5-1 to TRBJ2-7, with a possible D match to TRBD2 (6 bases). Germline values: CDR1 SGHRS, CDR2 YFSETQ. This CDR3 region has 14 residues. The V gene lost 4 bases and the J gene lost 4 bases, with 15 bases spanning the gap. As DNA, the CDR3 is TGCGCCAGCAGCCTGGAGGGACTCGGATACGAGCAGTACGTC. Protein product: CASSLEGLGYEQYV.

This clonotype has just a few counts. This rearrangement joins TRBV7-9 to TRBJ1-2; D unclear. Trimming took off 3 bases at V and 8 bases at J, with 10 bases between the two ends. Germline values: CDR1 SEHNR, CDR2 FQNEAQ (reference sequence). The CDR3 consists of 12 residues. CDR3 sequence: CASSFKAEGYTF. The CDR3 DNA follows: TGTGCCAGCAGCTTCAAAGCAGAGGGCTACACCTTC.